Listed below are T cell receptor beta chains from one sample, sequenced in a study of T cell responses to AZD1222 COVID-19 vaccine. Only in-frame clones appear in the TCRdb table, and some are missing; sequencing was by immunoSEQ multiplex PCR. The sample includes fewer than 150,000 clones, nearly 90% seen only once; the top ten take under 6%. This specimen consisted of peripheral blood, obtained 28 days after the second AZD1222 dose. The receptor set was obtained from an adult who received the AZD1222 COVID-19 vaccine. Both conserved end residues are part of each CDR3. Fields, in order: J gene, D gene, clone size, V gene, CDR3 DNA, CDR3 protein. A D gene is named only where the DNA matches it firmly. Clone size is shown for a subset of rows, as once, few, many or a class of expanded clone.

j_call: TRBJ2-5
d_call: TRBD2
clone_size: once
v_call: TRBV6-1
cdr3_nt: TGTGCCAGCAGTGAAGCCGGGACTAGGATGGTGACCCAGTACTTC
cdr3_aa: CASSEAGTRMVTQYF

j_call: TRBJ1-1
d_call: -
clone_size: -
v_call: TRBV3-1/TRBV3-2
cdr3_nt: TGTGCCAGCAGCCAGGCGAACACTGAAGCTTTCTTT
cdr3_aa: CASSQANTEAFF

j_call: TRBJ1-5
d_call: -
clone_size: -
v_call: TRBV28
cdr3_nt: TGTGCCAGCAGTTCCTACAGTAATAGCAATCAGCCCCAGCATTTT
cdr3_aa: CASSSYSNSNQPQHF

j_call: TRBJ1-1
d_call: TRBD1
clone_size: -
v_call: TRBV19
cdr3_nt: TGTGCCAGTACCCTATCGACAGGGGTGAGGAACACTGAAGCTTTCTTT
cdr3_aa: CASTLSTGVRNTEAFF

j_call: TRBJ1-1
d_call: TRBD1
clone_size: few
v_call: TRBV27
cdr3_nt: TGTGCCAGCAGTTTAAGGACAGGGCACACTGAAGCTTTCTTT
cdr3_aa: CASSLRTGHTEAFF

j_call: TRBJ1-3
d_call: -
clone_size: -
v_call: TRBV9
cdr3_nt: TGTGCCAGCAGCGTAGAGCCAGGGGTGAACACCATATATTTT
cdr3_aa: CASSVEPGVNTIYF

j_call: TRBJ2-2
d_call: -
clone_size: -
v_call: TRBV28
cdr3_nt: TGTGCCAGCAGTTTACGGGGGCGGGGTACCGGGGAGCTGTTTTTT
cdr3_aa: CASSLRGRGTGELFF

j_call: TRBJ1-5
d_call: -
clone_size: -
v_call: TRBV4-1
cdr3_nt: TGCGCCAGCAGCCTCCCGGGAGAAAGGCCCCAGCATTTT
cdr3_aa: CASSLPGERPQHF

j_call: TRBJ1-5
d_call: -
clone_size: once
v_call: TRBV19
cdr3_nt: TGTGCCAGTGCAGGGGATAGCAATCAGCCCCAGCATTTT
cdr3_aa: CASAGDSNQPQHF

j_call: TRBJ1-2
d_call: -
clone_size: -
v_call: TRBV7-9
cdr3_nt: TGTGCCAGCAGCTTAATCCAGGGTGACGGCTACACCTTC
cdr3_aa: CASSLIQGDGYTF